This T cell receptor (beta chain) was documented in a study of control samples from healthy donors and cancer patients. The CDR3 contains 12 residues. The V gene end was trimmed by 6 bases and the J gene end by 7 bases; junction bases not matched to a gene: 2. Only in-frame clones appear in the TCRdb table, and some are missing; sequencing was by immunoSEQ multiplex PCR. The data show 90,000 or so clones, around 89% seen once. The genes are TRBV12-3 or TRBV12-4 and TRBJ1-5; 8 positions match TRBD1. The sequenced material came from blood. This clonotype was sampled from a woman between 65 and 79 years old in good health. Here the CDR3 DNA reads TGTGCCAGCAGCAACAGGGGGCAGCCCCAGCATTTT. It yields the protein CASSNRGQPQHF.